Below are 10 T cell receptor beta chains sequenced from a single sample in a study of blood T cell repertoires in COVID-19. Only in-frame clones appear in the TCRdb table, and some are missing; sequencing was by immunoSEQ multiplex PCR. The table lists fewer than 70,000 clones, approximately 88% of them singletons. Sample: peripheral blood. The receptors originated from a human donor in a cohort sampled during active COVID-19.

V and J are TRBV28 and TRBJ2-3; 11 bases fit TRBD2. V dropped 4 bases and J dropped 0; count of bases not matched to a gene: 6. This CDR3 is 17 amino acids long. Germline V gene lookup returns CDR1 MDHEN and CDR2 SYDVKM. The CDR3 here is CASSSPVAGGSTDTQYF. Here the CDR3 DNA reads TGTGCCAGCAGTTCCCCGGTAGCGGGGGGGAGCACAGATACGCAGTATTTT.

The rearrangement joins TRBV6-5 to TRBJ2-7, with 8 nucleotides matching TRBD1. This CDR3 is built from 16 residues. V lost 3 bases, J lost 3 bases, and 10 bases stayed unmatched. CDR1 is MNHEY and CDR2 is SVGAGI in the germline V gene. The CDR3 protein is CASSYDARDRHYEQYF. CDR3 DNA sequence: TGTGCCAGCAGTTATGATGCCCGGGACAGGCACTACGAGCAGTACTTC.

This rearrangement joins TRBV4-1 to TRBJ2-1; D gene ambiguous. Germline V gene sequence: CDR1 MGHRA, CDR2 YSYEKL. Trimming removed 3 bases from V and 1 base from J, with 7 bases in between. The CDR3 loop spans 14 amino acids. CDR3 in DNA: TGCGCCAGCAGCCAGAGCGTGTCCTACAATGAGCAGTTCTTC. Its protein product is CASSQSVSYNEQFF.

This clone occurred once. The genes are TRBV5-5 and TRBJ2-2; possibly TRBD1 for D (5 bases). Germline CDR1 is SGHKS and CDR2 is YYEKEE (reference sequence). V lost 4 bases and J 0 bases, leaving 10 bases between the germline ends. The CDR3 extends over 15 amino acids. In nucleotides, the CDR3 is TGTGCCAGCAGCACCCCAGGGTCGAACACCGGGGAGCTGTTTTTT. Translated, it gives CASSTPGSNTGELFF.

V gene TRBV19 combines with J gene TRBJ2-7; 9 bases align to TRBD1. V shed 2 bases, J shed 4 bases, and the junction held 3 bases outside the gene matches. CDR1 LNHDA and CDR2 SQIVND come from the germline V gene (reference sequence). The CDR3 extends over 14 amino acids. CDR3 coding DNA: TGTGCCAGTAGTATAACAGGGGGCGTGTACGAGCAGTACTTC. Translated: CASSITGGVYEQYF.

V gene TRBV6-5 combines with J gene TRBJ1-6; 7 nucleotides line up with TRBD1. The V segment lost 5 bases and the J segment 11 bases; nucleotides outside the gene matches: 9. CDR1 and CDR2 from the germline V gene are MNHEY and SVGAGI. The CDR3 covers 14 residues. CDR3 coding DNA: TGTGCCAGCAGTCAGACAGGGAAAGTTGCACCCCTCCACTTT. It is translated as CASSQTGKVAPLHF.

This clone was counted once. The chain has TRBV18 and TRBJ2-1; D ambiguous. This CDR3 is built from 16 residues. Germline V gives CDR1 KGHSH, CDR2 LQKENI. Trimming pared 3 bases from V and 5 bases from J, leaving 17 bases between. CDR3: CASSPTASQRHNEQFF. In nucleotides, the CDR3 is TGTGCCAGCTCACCCACGGCGTCCCAGCGACACAATGAGCAGTTCTTC. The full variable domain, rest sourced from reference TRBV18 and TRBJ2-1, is NAGVMQNPRHLVRRRGQEARLRCSPMKGHSHVYWYRQLPEEGLKFMVYLQKENIIDESGMPKERFSAEFPKEGPSILRIQQVVRGDSAAYFCASSPTASQRHNEQFFGPGTRLTVL.

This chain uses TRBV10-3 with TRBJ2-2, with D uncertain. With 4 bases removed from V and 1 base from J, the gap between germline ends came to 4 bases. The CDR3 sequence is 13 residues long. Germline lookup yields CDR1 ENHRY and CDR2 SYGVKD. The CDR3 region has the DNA TGTGCCATCAGTGGACAGAACACCGGGGAGCTGTTTTTT. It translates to CAISGQNTGELFF.

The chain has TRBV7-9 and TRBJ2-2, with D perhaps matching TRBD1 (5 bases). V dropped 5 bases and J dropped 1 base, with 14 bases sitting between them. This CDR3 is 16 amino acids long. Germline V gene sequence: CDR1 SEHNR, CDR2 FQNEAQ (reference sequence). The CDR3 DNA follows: TGTGCCAGCAGCCCCCCAGGGAATCGGAACACCGGGGAGCTGTTTTTT. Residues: CASSPPGNRNTGELFF.

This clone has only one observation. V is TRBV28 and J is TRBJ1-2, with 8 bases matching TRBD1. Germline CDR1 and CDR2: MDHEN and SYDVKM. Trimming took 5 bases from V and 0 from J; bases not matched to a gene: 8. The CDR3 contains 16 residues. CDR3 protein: CASSLPGTGSNYGYTF. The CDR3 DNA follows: TGTGCCAGCAGTCTCCCCGGGACAGGTTCTAACTATGGCTACACCTTC.